This T cell receptor beta chain was sequenced during a study of T-cell memory formation after mild COVID-19. Study overall: Largely, the TCR clusters proved donor specific.

Researchers used 5'RACE with constant-segment primers to make TCR alpha and TCR beta cDNA libraries that carry sample barcodes and UMIs. TCRdb re-called the 5' RACE reads through MiXCR, storing one row per CDR3 protein. The sample shows approximately 150,000 distinct CDR3 sequences, approximately 13% of them seen only once. Study-level findings and limits: There were some responding clones in pre-infection memory, which suggested that cross-reactive memory had joined. Shrinking CD4+ clones were chiefly CM and EM; CD8+ ones were chiefly EMRA.

The V and J ends lost 5 bases and 3 bases respectively, with 8 bases between them. Germline-derived CDR1 and CDR2 are SGHAT and FQNNGV. The CDR3 covers 13 residues. With respect to this clonotype: Its antigen is not known.

Sequencing used PBMCs or a T cell subset sorted from them (not recorded which). The chain combines TRBV11-2 with TRBJ1-5; a possible D gene is TRBD1 (5 bases). This sequence originates from a man younger than 35 who had mild COVID-19 (a few samples of this study predate the infection). Cell type and time point are not known. The CDR3: CASSRDLNQPQHF. CDR3 sequence (DNA): TGTGCCAGCAGCCGGGACCTCAATCAGCCCCAGCATTTT.